The rows below give T cell receptor beta chains drawn from one sample of a study of CD8+ T cells in alopecia areata. Assay: immunoSEQ multiplex PCR; the TCRdb copy retains only in-frame clones and omits some. There are 150,000 to 200,000 clones in the sample; roughly 60% occur only once, and 0.95% to 1.1% lies in the top ten. Sequences were derived from CD4+ T cells sorted from blood, sampled at week 24, from a patient treated with tofacitinib. The receptors stem from a human donor with alopecia areata. The conserved cysteine and the conserved F or W are not part of the CDR3 here.

j_call | v_call | cdr3_aa
TRBJ2-3 | TRBV4-3 | ASSHDRETDTQY
TRBJ1-1 | TRBV29-1 | SVVRRMNTEAF
TRBJ2-5 | TRBV5-6 | ASSLWGMGGRETQY
TRBJ2-1 | TRBV5-1 | ASSRGLAGGPSSYNEQF
TRBJ1-5 | TRBV4-3 | ASSQVRSNQPQH
TRBJ2-2 | TRBV5-6 | ASTATGGDTGELF
TRBJ2-1 | TRBV15 | ATSRDFKAAGF
TRBJ2-5 | TRBV7-8 | ASSSGIQETQY
TRBJ1-3 | TRBV4-3 | ASSQELGGNTIY
TRBJ2-1 | TRBV29-1 | SVGDRANEQF
TRBJ2-5 | TRBV30 | AWSGTGEETQY
TRBJ1-2 | TRBV6-5 | ASRPGLGGYT
TRBJ1-4 | TRBV29-1 | SVEKIRTGVIEKLF
TRBJ1-1 | TRBV30 | AWIPKGQGSEAF
TRBJ2-1 | TRBV4-3 | ASSRGGVIGNEQF
TRBJ2-3 | TRBV18 | ASSPRNTYSTDTQY
TRBJ1-2 | TRBV29-1 | SAPSEGQVGYT
TRBJ2-3 | TRBV29-1 | SVEGLGSGGFDTQY
TRBJ2-3 | TRBV30 | ASQRGSTDTQY
TRBJ2-7 | TRBV14 | ASSQFPYEQY
TRBJ2-5 | TRBV27 | ASRTADKKETQY
TRBJ1-2 | TRBV29-1 | SVRTGTANYGYT
TRBJ2-3 | TRBV7-2 | ASSWTSGSTDTQY
TRBJ1-2 | TRBV10-2 | ASSGGRQGGYT
TRBJ2-7 | TRBV18 | ASSPSGPGEQY
TRBJ2-1 | TRBV10-3 | AITDGHLYNEQF
TRBJ1-4 | TRBV27 | ASSRFRGTDGEKLF
TRBJ2-5 | TRBV7-8 | ASSVGRADQETQY
TRBJ2-7 | TRBV14 | ASSQEQPSLGEQY
TRBJ2-4 | TRBV7-2 | ASSLGGTKNIQY
TRBJ2-2 | TRBV30 | AWSVLLNTGELF
TRBJ1-1 | TRBV6-6 | ASSSAENTEAF
TRBJ2-1 | TRBV29-1 | SANTLVYDEQF
TRBJ2-1 | TRBV4-2 | ASSQDAYNEQF
TRBJ2-5 | TRBV29-1 | SAGPGTFQETQY
TRBJ2-5 | TRBV15 | ATSRLKVAGAGETQY
TRBJ1-1 | TRBV23-1 | ASSQSGTEAF
TRBJ2-1 | TRBV30 | AWRPPSYNEQF
TRBJ2-4 | TRBV19 | ASSIPAKNIQY
TRBJ2-5 | TRBV29-1 | SAKCGSSGGETQY
TRBJ2-1 | TRBV25-1 | ASRGAGVQRNEQF
TRBJ1-2 | TRBV29-1 | SVVPGFLGDYGYT
TRBJ2-1 | TRBV7-2 | ASSLSGTYNEQF
TRBJ2-1 | TRBV18 | ASSLSVDNEQF
TRBJ1-1 | TRBV2 | ASRGGTEAF